This T cell receptor beta chain is drawn from a study of radiotherapy plus CTLA-4 blockade in lung cancer. Findings and caveats of the study: In blood, after radiotherapy plus ipilimumab, tumor-derived TCR clones expanded.

Notes on this clone: What it binds is unknown.

The CDR3 sequence is 13 residues long. Trimming took 5 bases from V and 3 from J, leaving 9 bases between them. The germline V gene encodes CDR1 SEHNR and CDR2 FQNEAQ (reference sequence). The assay was immunoSEQ multiplex PCR, and TCRdb's table has in-frame clones only and misses some. Of some 18,000 clones in the sample, roughly 82% are singletons; the top ten hold around 20%. This sequence joins TRBV7-9 and TRBJ2-3, with D perhaps TRBD2 (6 bases). The sample was peripheral blood, taken from a patient treated with radiotherapy plus ipilimumab. This receptor was obtained from a human donor with non-small cell lung cancer whose response to radiotherapy plus ipilimumab could not be evaluated. CDR3 protein: CASSPLATDTQYF. The CDR3 DNA is TGTGCCAGCAGCCCACTAGCAACAGATACGCAGTATTTT.